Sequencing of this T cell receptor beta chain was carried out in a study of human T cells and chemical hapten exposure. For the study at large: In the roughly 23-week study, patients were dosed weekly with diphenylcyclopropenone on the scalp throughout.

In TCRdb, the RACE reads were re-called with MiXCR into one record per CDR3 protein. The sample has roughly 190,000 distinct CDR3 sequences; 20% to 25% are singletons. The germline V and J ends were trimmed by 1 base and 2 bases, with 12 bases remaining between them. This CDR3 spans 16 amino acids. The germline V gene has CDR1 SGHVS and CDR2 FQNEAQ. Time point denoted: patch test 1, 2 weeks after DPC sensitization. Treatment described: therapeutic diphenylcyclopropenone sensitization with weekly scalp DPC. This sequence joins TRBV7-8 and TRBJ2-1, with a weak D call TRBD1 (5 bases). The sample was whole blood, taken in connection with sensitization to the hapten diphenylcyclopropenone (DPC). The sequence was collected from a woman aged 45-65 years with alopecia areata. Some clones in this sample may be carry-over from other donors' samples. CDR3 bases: TGTGCCAGCAGCTTAGGGGTGGGGCAGGCCTACAATGAGCAGTTCTTC. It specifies CASSLGVGQAYNEQFF.